This TCR beta chain comes out of a study of blood T cell repertoires in COVID-19. About the research overall: Donors in the United States, Italy and Spain gave samples during acute or convalescent COVID-19.

Original processing notes: Reference gene primers were amplified, and this amplification served to estimate nucleated cell counts. Profiling relied on immunoSEQ multiplex PCR, and the TCRdb table lists in-frame clones only, not all of them. The V and J calls and clone size come from that table; D and trimming were worked out from the DNA. The data hold hundreds of thousands of clones, with around 87% observed a single time. This clone appeared a single time. Across 20 to 25 US areas, participants ranged in age from roughly 18 to 95 years. The origin of this receptor is a woman younger than 35 with acute COVID-19. Sequencing input: PBMCs or T cells enriched from blood (not recorded which).

CDR3 DNA: TGTGCCAGCAGACCGGGGATGGGGGGGAGGTACCGCACAGATACGCAGTATTTT. Protein sequence: CASRPGMGGRYRTDTQYF. This chain connects TRBV27 to TRBJ2-3; 7 nucleotides line up with TRBD2. Unmatched junction bases numbered 16, after V lost 6 bases and J lost 1 base. Looked up from germline, CDR1 is MNHEY and CDR2 is SMNVEV (reference sequence). CDR3 length: 18 amino acids.